A single sample is the source of the 20 T cell receptor beta chains below, sequenced in a study of identical twins. One entry per CDR3 protein, called by TCRdb with MiXCR from the 5' RACE reads. This table holds under 900,000 distinct CDR3 sequences, 18% found once. The sample also formed part of further work on T cells expressing NK-cell markers.

Sample: PBMCs. Receptor source: a woman under 30 in good health.

V gene TRBV20-1 combines with J gene TRBJ2-5; 16 positions agree with TRBD2. V lost 5 bases to trimming and J lost 4 bases; unmatched junction nucleotides: 7. Per the germline V gene, CDR1 is DFQATT and CDR2 is SNEGSKA (reference sequence). The CDR3 contains 16 residues. CDR3 loop: CSAPGLAGGPAETQYF. CDR3 DNA sequence: TGCAGTGCTCCGGGACTAGCGGGAGGGCCCGCAGAGACCCAGTACTTC.

This clonotype was detected a few times. The J gene is TRBJ1-2, the V gene TRBV20-1; weak D call: TRBD1 (5 bases). The CDR3 is 14 residues long. V lost 2 bases and J 2 bases, leaving 12 bases between the germline ends. The V gene's germline CDR1 is DFQATT and CDR2 SNEGSKA (reference sequence). The CDR3 reads CSARITGTNYGYTF. In DNA form, the CDR3 reads TGCAGTGCTAGAATAACCGGGACGAACTATGGCTACACCTTC.

This clonotype was counted only a few times. The chain combines TRBV6-5 with TRBJ2-7, with D unresolved. Per the germline V gene, CDR1 is MNHEY and CDR2 is SVGAGI. V was shortened by 1 base and J by 3 bases, with 13 bases between the two germline ends. The CDR3 consists of 15 residues. The CDR3 DNA is TGTGCCAGCAGTTACTTAGGGCAGACCAGCTACGAGCAGTACTTC. As protein: CASSYLGQTSYEQYF.

The chain links TRBV6-1 to TRBJ1-6, with D uncertain. The V end lost 8 bases, the J end lost 0 bases, and 5 bases lay between the germline ends. In germline, CDR1 is MNHNS, CDR2 SASEGT. The CDR3 contains 13 residues. The CDR3 loop is CASRASYNSPLHF. For the CDR3, the DNA is TGTGCCAGCCGGGCCTCCTATAATTCACCCCTCCACTTT.

This clonotype was seen repeatedly, ten times or more. The V and J genes are TRBV12-3 or TRBV12-4 and TRBJ2-1; weak D call: TRBD1 (5 bases). Trimming removed 1 base at V and 9 bases at J, with 16 bases between. The CDR3 has 15 residues. Here the CDR3 DNA reads TGTGCCAGCAGTTTAGGGCAGGGTAGGATGGGTGAGCAGTTCTTC. It yields the protein CASSLGQGRMGEQFF.

This clonotype has just a few counts. V usage is TRBV5-1 and J usage is TRBJ2-6; D is undetermined. Germline V gene lookup returns CDR1 SGHRS and CDR2 YFSETQ. This CDR3 spans 17 amino acids. V lost 4 bases, J lost 0 bases, and 14 bases lay in between. The CDR3 loop reads CASSGGRMSSGANVLTF. The CDR3 nucleotides are TGCGCCAGCAGCGGTGGCAGGATGAGCTCTGGGGCCAACGTCCTGACTTTC.

This clonotype was found a few times. The chain links TRBV7-2 to TRBJ2-5; D remains ambiguous. The CDR3 runs 12 residues. Trimming cost V 3 bases and J 5 bases, with 7 bases left between them. Per the germline V gene, CDR1 is SGHTA and CDR2 is FQGNSA. The CDR3 DNA reads TGTGCCAGCAGCTTTAGTTGGGAGACCCAGTACTTC. This encodes CASSFSWETQYF.

The chain employs TRBV6-2 or TRBV6-3 and TRBJ2-1; D perhaps matches TRBD1 (5 bases). Germline CDR1 and CDR2: MNHEY and SVGEGT. The CDR3 covers 14 residues. V was trimmed by 6 bases and J by 5 bases, leaving 14 bases between them. CDR3 residues: CASSRRQYDNEQFF. Here the CDR3 DNA reads TGTGCCAGCAGCCGCAGACAGTATGACAATGAGCAGTTCTTC.

In its sample, this clonotype was seen a few times. This chain connects TRBV5-6 to TRBJ1-4; 10 bases match TRBD1. CDR1 and CDR2 from the germline V gene are SGHDT and YYEEEE. The CDR3 totals 14 residues. J gave up 8 bases and V 4 bases, and 5 bases lay outside the gene matches. CDR3 DNA sequence: TGTGCCAGCAGCGGGACAGGGGTAAAGGAAAAACTGTTTTTT. Its translation is CASSGTGVKEKLFF.

This clonotype was seen more than once but under ten times. The chain has TRBV7-6 and TRBJ1-1; D remains ambiguous. The CDR3 has 13 amino acids. From germline, CDR1 is SGHVS and CDR2 FNYEAQ. Trimming took 5 bases from V and 1 from J, leaving 8 bases between them. The CDR3 DNA sequence: TGTGCCAGCAGCAAAGCCGGGAACACTGAAGCTTTCTTT. The encoded protein is CASSKAGNTEAFF.

The rearrangement uses TRBV10-3 and TRBJ2-1; a possible D gene is TRBD2 (5 bases). Germline assignment: CDR1 ENHRY and CDR2 SYGVKD. V lost 2 bases and J lost 0, with 8 bases in between. The CDR3 totals 15 residues. The CDR3 loop is CAISEVTSSYNEQFF. The CDR3 coding sequence is TGTGCCATCAGTGAGGTAACTAGCTCCTACAATGAGCAGTTCTTC.

The chain employs TRBV20-1 and TRBJ1-6; D perhaps matches TRBD1 (5 bases). V lost 5 bases and J 6 bases, leaving 11 bases between the germline ends. The CDR3 totals 13 residues. CDR1 is DFQATT, CDR2 SNEGSKA, per germline (reference sequence). Here the CDR3 reads CSASSTVNSPLHF. As DNA, the CDR3 is TGCAGTGCTTCATCGACAGTTAATTCACCCCTCCACTTT.

This clonotype turned up a few times. The DNA of the CDR3 is TGCAGTGCTCGTCGGGTGACTGATTACGAGCAGTACTTC. Amino acid sequence: CSARRVTDYEQYF. The chain carries TRBV20-1 and TRBJ2-7; D is unclear. The V and J ends lost 5 bases and 4 bases respectively, with 15 bases between them. CDR1 and CDR2 (germline): DFQATT, SNEGSKA (reference sequence). The CDR3 has 13 residues.

This clonotype showed up just a few times. The chain has TRBV12-3 or TRBV12-4 and TRBJ1-2; TRBD1 is a possible D gene (5 bases). Trimming left V 2 bases short and J 4 bases short, with 17 bases between. The CDR3 length is 16 residues. CDR3: CASSLTSIGGGYGYTF. The CDR3 nucleotides are TGTGCCAGCAGTTTAACGAGTATCGGGGGGGGCTATGGCTACACCTTC.

The rearrangement joins TRBV20-1 to TRBJ2-6; D gene ambiguous. The germline V gene encodes CDR1 DFQATT and CDR2 SNEGSKA (reference sequence). The CDR3 spans 13 residues. Here the CDR3 DNA reads TGCGGCACAATTCCTTCTGGGGCCAACGTCCTGACTTTC. Its translation is CGTIPSGANVLTF.

This clonotype was recorded a few times. The rearrangement uses TRBV29-1 and TRBJ1-2; 7 bases fit TRBD1. CDR1 SQVTM and CDR2 ANQGSEA come from the germline V gene. CDR3 length equals 13 residues. Trimming took 2 bases from V and 4 from J; bases not matched to a gene: 4. The CDR3 is CSVETGAAYGYTF. The CDR3 DNA sequence: TGCAGCGTTGAAACAGGGGCGGCCTATGGCTACACCTTC.

There are a few counts of this clonotype. The CDR3 spells CASSLVPQGWDYGYTF. As DNA, the CDR3 is TGTGCCAGCAGCTTAGTCCCCCAGGGTTGGGACTATGGCTACACCTTC. The V gene is TRBV7-2, the J gene TRBJ1-2, with D possibly being TRBD1 (5 bases). The CDR3 is 16 amino acids. The germline V gene has CDR1 SGHTA and CDR2 FQGNSA. V shed 1 base and J shed 3 bases, with 15 bases lying between them.

There are a few counts of this clonotype. This chain links TRBV12-3 or TRBV12-4 with TRBJ2-1, with 9 bases fitting TRBD1. The trim removed 6 bases at V and 8 bases at J, leaving 8 bases unmatched. The CDR3 totals 14 residues. The CDR3: CASRAGTGMYEQFF. The CDR3 DNA reads as TGTGCCAGCAGAGCCGGGACAGGGATGTATGAGCAGTTCTTC.

The rearrangement uses TRBV20-1 and TRBJ2-5, with D possibly being TRBD1 (6 bases). CDR1 is DFQATT and CDR2 is SNEGSKA in the germline V gene (reference sequence). V was clipped by 6 bases and J by 1 base, with 12 bases between them. This CDR3 is built from 13 residues. Here the CDR3 reads CSAEADSQETQYF. CDR3 in DNA: TGCAGTGCCGAAGCGGACAGCCAAGAGACCCAGTACTTC.

This clonotype has only a few counts. The genes are TRBV3-1 and TRBJ1-1; 7 bases are a match to TRBD1. The germline V gene encodes CDR1 LGHDT and CDR2 YNNKEL (reference sequence). The ends lost 4 bases at V and 4 bases at J; junction bases unmatched: 12. The CDR3 covers 16 residues. CDR3 sequence reads: CASSPLTQGIGTEAFF. The CDR3 bases are TGTGCCAGCAGCCCCCTTACACAGGGGATAGGCACTGAAGCTTTCTTT.